The 10 T cell receptor beta chains reported below all come from one sample, sequenced in a study of T cell responses to AZD1222 COVID-19 vaccine. Generated by immunoSEQ multiplex PCR, the TCRdb table keeps only in-frame clones and is missing some. This table holds 75,000 to 90,000 clones, about 85% found once. The source was peripheral blood, collected on day 0 of AZD1222 vaccination. The receptors originated from an adult in good health.

The V call is TRBV7-9, the J call TRBJ1-1; D gene uncertain. CDR1 and CDR2 from the germline V gene are SEHNR and FQNEAQ (reference sequence). V lost 5 bases and J lost 4, with 11 bases in between. The CDR3 spans 13 residues. The CDR3, as DNA: TGTGCCAGCAGCCCCCGCTCAGTCACTGAAGCTTTCTTT. This sequence encodes CASSPRSVTEAFF. Full variable domain (remainder filled in from reference TRBV7-9 and TRBJ1-1): DTGVSQNPRHKITKRGQNVTFRCDPISEHNRLYWYRQTLGQGPEFLTYFQNEAQLEKSRLLSDRFSAERPKGSFSTLEIQRTEQGDSAMYLCASSPRSVTEAFFGQGTRLTVV.

The chain employs TRBV28 and TRBJ2-1, with 7 bases fitting TRBD1. V lost 6 bases to trimming and J lost 2 bases; unmatched junction nucleotides: 4. Germline V gene lookup returns CDR1 MDHEN and CDR2 SYDVKM. The CDR3 totals 14 residues. In DNA, the CDR3 is TGTGCCAGCAGGGTCACAGGGGCCTACAATGAGCAGTTCTTC. Residues: CASRVTGAYNEQFF.

The DNA for the CDR3 is TGCGCCAGCAGCCCTCAAGGCTCTGGAAACACCATATATTTT. It is translated as CASSPQGSGNTIYF. The chain carries TRBV5-1 and TRBJ1-3; D ambiguous. The V end was cut by 4 bases, the J end by 0 bases, with 8 bases between. The germline gives CDR1 SGHRS, CDR2 YFSETQ. The CDR3 totals 14 residues.

V gene TRBV3-1 (or the pseudogene TRBV3-2) combines with J gene TRBJ2-5, with D possibly TRBD2 on 6 matching bases. Germline loops: CDR1 LGHDT, CDR2 YNNKEL (reference sequence). This CDR3 region has 14 residues. Trimming removed 2 bases from V and 0 bases from J, with 7 bases in between. In DNA, the CDR3 is TGTGCCAGCAGCCAATGGGGGGACCAAGAGACCCAGTACTTC. This encodes CASSQWGDQETQYF.

The chain has TRBV3-1 (or the pseudogene TRBV3-2) and TRBJ1-5, with D perhaps TRBD1 (6 bases). The V gene's germline CDR1 is LGHDT and CDR2 YNNKEL (reference sequence). The CDR3 covers 15 residues. Trimming cost V 2 bases and J 1 base, with 9 bases left between them. CDR3 sequence reads: CASSQNRVSNQPQHF. The CDR3 DNA reads as TGTGCCAGCAGCCAAAACAGGGTAAGCAATCAGCCCCAGCATTTT.

The V and J genes are TRBV7-3 and TRBJ2-4; possibly TRBD1 for D (5 bases). CDR3 size: 16 residues. The germline V gene has CDR1 SGHTA and CDR2 FQGTGA. V dropped 5 bases and J dropped 0 bases, with 14 bases sitting between them. For the CDR3, the DNA is TGTGCCAGCAGCATCAGGGTGGCGGAAGCCAAAAACATTCAGTACTTC. This gives the protein CASSIRVAEAKNIQYF.

V usage is TRBV7-9 and J usage is TRBJ2-2; perhaps TRBD2 as D (5 bases). V was clipped by 4 bases and J by 8 bases, with 14 bases between them. This CDR3 contains 14 residues. From germline, CDR1 is SEHNR and CDR2 FQNEAQ (reference sequence). Here the CDR3 DNA reads TGTGCCAGCAGCTCCTACGGGGTGACTGGGGAGCTGTTTTTT. As protein: CASSSYGVTGELFF.

This sequence joins TRBV11-1 and TRBJ1-2; D might be TRBD1 (6 bases). Per germline, CDR1 SGHAT and CDR2 FQDESV (reference sequence). This CDR3 comprises 14 residues. V lost 3 bases and J lost 4, with 12 bases in between. The CDR3 loop is CASSLGGRGYGYTF. The CDR3 DNA sequence: TGTGCCAGCAGCTTGGGGGGCCGAGGCTATGGCTACACCTTC. Filled out from reference TRBV11-1 and TRBJ1-2, the complete variable domain reads EAEVAQSPRYKITEKSQAVAFWCDPISGHATLYWYRQILGQGPELLVQFQDESVVDDSQLPKDRFSAERLKGVDSTLKIQPAELGDSAMYLCASSLGGRGYGYTFGSGTRLTVV.

The CDR3 nucleotides are TGCGCCAGCAGCCAAGATTCTGGGGCTGGGTCACCCCTCCACTTT. Protein: CASSQDSGAGSPLHF. This chain links TRBV4-3 with TRBJ1-6, with D maybe TRBD1 (5 bases). The CDR3 contains 15 residues. The V gene lost 0 bases and the J gene lost 10 bases, with 13 bases spanning the gap. Germline V gene data show CDR1 as LGHNA and CDR2 as YSLEER.

This clone appeared once. The chain joins TRBV28 to TRBJ2-3; D is possibly TRBD2 (5 bases). Germline V gives CDR1 MDHEN, CDR2 SYDVKM. This CDR3 comprises 14 residues. V shed 7 bases and J shed 5 bases, with 16 bases lying between them. CDR3 coding DNA: TGTGCCAGCATGAAAGAGGGTTGGGGAGATACGCAGTATTTT. This gives the protein CASMKEGWGDTQYF. Together with reference TRBV28 and TRBJ2-3, the CDR3 gives the full variable domain: DVKVTQSSRYLVKRTGEKVFLECVQDMDHENMFWYRQDPGLGLRLIYFSYDVKMKEKGDIPEGYSVSREKKERFSLILESASTNQTSMYLCASMKEGWGDTQYFGPGTRLTVL.